The sequence of this TCR beta chain was determined in a study of shared T cell receptors in the human thymus. Assay: immunoSEQ multiplex PCR; the TCRdb copy retains only in-frame clones and omits some. The table includes hundreds of thousands of clones, roughly 86% detected once. The CDR3 contains 13 residues. Trimming at V came to 7 bases and at J to 5 bases, leaving 8 bases not matched to a gene. Per the germline V gene, CDR1 is SQVTM and CDR2 is ANQGSEA. These data are also associated with another study on human thymus T cells. That report adds: Thymic tissue was derived from resections collected during corrective heart surgery.

This rearrangement joins TRBV29-1 to TRBJ1-1; 9 nucleotides match TRBD1. Material for sequencing was thymocytes. This TCR was sampled from a boy under two years old with a congenital heart defect. CDR3 residues: CSAGQGFSTEAFF. The CDR3 DNA reads as TGCAGCGCTGGACAGGGGTTCTCGACTGAAGCTTTCTTT.